This TCR beta chain originates from a study of blood T cell repertoires in COVID-19. Study context: T cells, B-cell-depleted T cells, or PBMCs provided the cDNA or gDNA that served as material.

The sample holds one count of this clone. Authors' data handling: For nucleated cells, counts were estimated from reference gene primer amplification. Profiled with immunoSEQ multiplex PCR; TCRdb holds only in-frame clones, not every one. Clonal size and the V and J genes are those of that table, whereas D and trimming came from the DNA. The table lists under 250,000 clones, about 90% of them singletons, with around 1.2% in the top ten. CDR1 is GTSNPN and CDR2 is SVGIG in the germline V gene (reference sequence). The CDR3 is made up of 16 amino acids. The trim removed 2 bases at V and 4 bases at J, leaving 13 bases unmatched.

Material: peripheral blood. The receptor was derived from a man aged 25-45 years with acute or convalescent COVID-19. The rearrangement joins TRBV30 to TRBJ2-5; 7 positions match TRBD2. The CDR3 coding sequence is TGTGCCTGGAGTTTCCTAGCGGCTCTACAGAGAGAGACCCAGTACTTC. Protein sequence: CAWSFLAALQRETQYF. Based on the CDR3 plus reference TRBV30 and TRBJ2-5, the full variable domain is SQTIHQWPATLVQPVGSPLSLECTVEGTSNPNLYWYRQAAGRGLQLLFYSVGIGQISSEVPQNLSASRPQDRQFILSSKKLLLSDSGFYLCAWSFLAALQRETQYFGPGTRLLVL.